The T cell receptor (beta chain) under discussion was sequenced for a study of blood T cell repertoires in COVID-19. Whole-study context: Collection of acute and convalescent COVID-19 samples took place in the United States, Italy and Spain. T cells, B-cell-depleted T cells, or PBMCs provided the cDNA or gDNA that served as material.

Methods used by the authors: For nucleated cells, counts were estimated from reference gene primer amplification. TCRdb keeps only in-frame clones here, not all; method: immunoSEQ multiplex PCR. The V and J calls and clone size are taken from that table; D and trimming were inferred from the DNA. The sample records about 73,000 clones, roughly 76% being singletons. This clone was detected a few times. This CDR3 region has 18 residues. The V segment lost 4 bases and the J segment 5 bases; nucleotides outside the gene matches: 13. The V gene's germline CDR1 is LGHDT and CDR2 YNNKEL (reference sequence).

Sequenced: peripheral blood. The source of this sequence is a woman in her 70s with acute or convalescent COVID-19. The gene calls are TRBV3-1 (or the pseudogene TRBV3-2) and TRBJ2-7, with 14 bases that match TRBD2. The CDR3 bases are TGTGCCAGCAGCCTAGAAGGACTAGCGGGGGGCGGGTCCAACGAGCAGTACTTC. It yields the protein CASSLEGLAGGGSNEQYF.